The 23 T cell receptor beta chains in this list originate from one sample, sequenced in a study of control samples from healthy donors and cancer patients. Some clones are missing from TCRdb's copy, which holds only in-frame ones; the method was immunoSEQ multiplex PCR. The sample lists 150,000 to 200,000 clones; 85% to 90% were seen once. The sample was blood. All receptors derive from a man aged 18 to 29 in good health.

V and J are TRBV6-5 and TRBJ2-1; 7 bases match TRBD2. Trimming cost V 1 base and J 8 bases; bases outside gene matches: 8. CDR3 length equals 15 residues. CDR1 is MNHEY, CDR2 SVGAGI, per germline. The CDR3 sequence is CASSYFGRRADEQFF. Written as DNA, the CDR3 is TGTGCCAGCAGTTACTTCGGGAGGAGGGCAGATGAGCAGTTCTTC.

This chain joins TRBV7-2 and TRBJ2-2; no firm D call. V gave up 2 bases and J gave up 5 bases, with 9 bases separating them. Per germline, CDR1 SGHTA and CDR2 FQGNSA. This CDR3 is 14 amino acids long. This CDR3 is CASSLPQRTGELFF. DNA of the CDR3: TGTGCCAGCAGCTTACCACAGAGGACCGGGGAGCTGTTTTTT. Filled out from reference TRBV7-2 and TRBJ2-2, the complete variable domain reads GAGVSQSPSNKVTEKGKDVELRCDPISGHTALYWYRQSLGQGLEFLIYFQGNSAPDKSGLPSDRFSAERTGGSVSTLTIQRTQQEDSAVYLCASSLPQRTGELFFGEGSRLTVL.

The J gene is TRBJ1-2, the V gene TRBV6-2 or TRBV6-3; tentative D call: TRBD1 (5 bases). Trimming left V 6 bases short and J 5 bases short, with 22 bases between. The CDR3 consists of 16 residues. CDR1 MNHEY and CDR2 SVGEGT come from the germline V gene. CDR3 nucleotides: TGTGCCAGCAGCCGGGACGGCCCCATTTTGTCGTATGGCTACACCTTC. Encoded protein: CASSRDGPILSYGYTF.

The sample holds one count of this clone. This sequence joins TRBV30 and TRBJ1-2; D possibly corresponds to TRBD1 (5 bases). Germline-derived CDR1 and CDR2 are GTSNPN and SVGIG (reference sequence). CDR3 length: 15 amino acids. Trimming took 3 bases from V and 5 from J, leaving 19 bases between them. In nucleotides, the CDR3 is TGTGCCTGGAGAGTCCCCCTGATGGGGGGGTATGGCTACACCTTC. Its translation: CAWRVPLMGGYGYTF.

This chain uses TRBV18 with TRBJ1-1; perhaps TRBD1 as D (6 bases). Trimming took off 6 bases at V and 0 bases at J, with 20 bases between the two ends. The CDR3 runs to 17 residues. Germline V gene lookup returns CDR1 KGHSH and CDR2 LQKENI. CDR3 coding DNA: TGTGCCAGCTCCCGGGCCCGGCAGGGGAACATGAACACTGAAGCTTTCTTT. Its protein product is CASSRARQGNMNTEAFF.

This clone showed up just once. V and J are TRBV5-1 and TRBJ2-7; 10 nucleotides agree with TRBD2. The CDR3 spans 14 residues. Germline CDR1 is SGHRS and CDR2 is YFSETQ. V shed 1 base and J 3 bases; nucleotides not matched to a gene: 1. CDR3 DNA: TGCGCCAGCAGCTTGTCTAGCGGGGGCTACGAGCAGTACTTC. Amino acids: CASSLSSGGYEQYF.

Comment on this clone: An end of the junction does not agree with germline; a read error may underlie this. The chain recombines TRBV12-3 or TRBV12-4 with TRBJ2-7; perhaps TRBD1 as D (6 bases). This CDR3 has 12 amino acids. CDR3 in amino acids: CASSLRARTVSF. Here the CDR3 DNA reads TGTGCCAGCAGCCTCCGGGCCCGGACAGTGAGCTTC.

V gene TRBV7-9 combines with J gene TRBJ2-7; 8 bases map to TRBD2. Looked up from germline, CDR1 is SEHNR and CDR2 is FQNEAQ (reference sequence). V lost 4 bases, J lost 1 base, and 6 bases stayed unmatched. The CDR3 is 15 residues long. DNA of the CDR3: TGTGCCAGCAGCTCCCCCAGCGGGGGATCCTACGAGCAGTACTTC. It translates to CASSSPSGGSYEQYF.

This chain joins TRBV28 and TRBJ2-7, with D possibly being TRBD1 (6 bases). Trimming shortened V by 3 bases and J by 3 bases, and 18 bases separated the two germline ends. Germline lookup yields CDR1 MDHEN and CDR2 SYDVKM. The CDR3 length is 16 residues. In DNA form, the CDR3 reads TGTGCCAGCAGTTTGGCCTGGACAGAGAGTGGCTACGAGCAGTACTTC. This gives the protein CASSLAWTESGYEQYF.

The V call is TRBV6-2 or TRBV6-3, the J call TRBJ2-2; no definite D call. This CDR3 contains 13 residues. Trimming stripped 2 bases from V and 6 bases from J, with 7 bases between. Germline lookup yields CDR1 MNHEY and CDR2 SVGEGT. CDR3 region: CASSYPGSGELFF. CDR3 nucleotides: TGTGCCAGCAGTTACCCCGGGTCCGGGGAGCTGTTTTTT.

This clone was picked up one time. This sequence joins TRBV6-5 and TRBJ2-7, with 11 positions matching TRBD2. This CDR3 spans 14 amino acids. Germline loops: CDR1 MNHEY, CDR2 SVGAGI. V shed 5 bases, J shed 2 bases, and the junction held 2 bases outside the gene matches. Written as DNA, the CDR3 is TGTGCCAGCAGTCTTAGCGGGGGGGCCTACGAGCAGTACTTC. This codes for CASSLSGGAYEQYF.

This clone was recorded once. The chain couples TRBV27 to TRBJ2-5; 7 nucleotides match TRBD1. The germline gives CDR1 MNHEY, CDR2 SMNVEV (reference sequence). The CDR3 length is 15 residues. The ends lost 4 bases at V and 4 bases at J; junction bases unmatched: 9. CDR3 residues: CASSSTPGQTETQYF. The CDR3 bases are TGTGCCAGCAGTTCAACTCCGGGACAGACAGAGACCCAGTACTTC.

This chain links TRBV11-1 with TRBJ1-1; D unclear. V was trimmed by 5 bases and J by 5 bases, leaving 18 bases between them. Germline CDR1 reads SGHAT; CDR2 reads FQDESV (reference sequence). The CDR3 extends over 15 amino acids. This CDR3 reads CASSNNWQVGTEAFF. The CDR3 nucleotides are TGTGCCAGCAGCAATAACTGGCAGGTGGGGACTGAAGCTTTCTTT. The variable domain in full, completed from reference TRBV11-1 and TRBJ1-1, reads EAEVAQSPRYKITEKSQAVAFWCDPISGHATLYWYRQILGQGPELLVQFQDESVVDDSQLPKDRFSAERLKGVDSTLKIQPAELGDSAMYLCASSNNWQVGTEAFFGQGTRLTVV.

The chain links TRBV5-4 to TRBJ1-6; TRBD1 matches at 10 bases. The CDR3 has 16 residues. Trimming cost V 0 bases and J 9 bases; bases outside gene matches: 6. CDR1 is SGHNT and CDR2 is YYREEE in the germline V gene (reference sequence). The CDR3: CASSLVAGDRGSPLHF. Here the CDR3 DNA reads TGTGCCAGCAGCTTGGTCGCAGGGGACAGGGGTTCACCCCTCCACTTT.

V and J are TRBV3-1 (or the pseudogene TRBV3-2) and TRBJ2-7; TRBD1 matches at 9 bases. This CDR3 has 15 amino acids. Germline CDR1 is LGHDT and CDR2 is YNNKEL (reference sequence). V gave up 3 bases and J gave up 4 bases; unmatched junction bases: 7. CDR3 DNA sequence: TGTGCCAGCAGCCATGTGGACAGGGGCTCATACGAGCAGTACTTC. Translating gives CASSHVDRGSYEQYF.

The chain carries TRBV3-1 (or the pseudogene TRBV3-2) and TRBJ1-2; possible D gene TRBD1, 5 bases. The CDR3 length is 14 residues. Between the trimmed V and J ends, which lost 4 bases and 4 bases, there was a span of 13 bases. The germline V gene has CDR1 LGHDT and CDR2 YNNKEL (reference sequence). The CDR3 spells CASSRGSGPYGYTF. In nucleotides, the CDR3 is TGTGCCAGCAGCCGGGGGAGTGGGCCCTATGGCTACACCTTC.

Here the CDR3 reads CASSSAGTSNTGELFF. Here the CDR3 DNA reads TGTGCCAGCAGTTCCGCCGGGACATCGAACACCGGGGAGCTGTTTTTT. V is TRBV5-4 and J is TRBJ2-2; the D gene is possibly TRBD1 (6 bases). Germline V gives CDR1 SGHNT, CDR2 YYREEE (reference sequence). The CDR3 extends over 16 amino acids. V lost 5 bases, J lost 0 bases, and 14 bases lay in between.

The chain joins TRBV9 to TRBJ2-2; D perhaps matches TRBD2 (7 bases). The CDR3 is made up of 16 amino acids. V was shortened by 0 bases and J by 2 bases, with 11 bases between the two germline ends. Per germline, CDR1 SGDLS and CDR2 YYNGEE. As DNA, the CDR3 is TGTGCCAGCAGCGTAGTGGGGGGGCTTAACACCGGGGAGCTGTTTTTT. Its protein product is CASSVVGGLNTGELFF.

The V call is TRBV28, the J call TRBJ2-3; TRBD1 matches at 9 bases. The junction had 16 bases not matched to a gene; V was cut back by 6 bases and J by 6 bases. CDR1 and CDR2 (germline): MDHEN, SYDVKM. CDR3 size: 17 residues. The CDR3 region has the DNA TGTGCCAGCAGAATTCCCCCGGGACAGGGAAGTATGGATACGCAGTATTTT. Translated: CASRIPPGQGSMDTQYF.

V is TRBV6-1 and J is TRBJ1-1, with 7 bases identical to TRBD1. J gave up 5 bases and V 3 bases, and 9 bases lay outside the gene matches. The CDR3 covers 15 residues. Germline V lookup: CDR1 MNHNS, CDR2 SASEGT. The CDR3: CASSELGGEGTEAFF. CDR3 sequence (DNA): TGTGCCAGCAGTGAGTTAGGGGGCGAAGGTACTGAAGCTTTCTTT.

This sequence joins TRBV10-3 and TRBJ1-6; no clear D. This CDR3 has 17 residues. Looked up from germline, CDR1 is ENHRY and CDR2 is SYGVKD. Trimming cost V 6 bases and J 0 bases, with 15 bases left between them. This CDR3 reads CAISRKDVSSYNSPLHF. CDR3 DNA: TGTGCCATCAGCAGAAAAGACGTCAGCTCCTATAATTCACCCCTCCACTTT.

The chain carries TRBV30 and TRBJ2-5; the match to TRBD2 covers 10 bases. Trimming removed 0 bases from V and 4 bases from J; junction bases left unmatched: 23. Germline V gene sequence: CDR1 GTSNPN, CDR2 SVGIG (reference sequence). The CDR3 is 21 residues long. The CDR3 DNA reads TGTGCCTGGAGTGTATCTGGTGAGGGAGCGGGGGGGCCAGAAGAAGCAGAGACCCAGTACTTC. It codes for CAWSVSGEGAGGPEEAETQYF.

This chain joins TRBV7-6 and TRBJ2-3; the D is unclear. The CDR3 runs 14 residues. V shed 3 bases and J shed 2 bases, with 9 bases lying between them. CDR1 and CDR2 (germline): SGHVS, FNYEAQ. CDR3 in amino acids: CASSFGPFTDTQYF. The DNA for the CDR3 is TGTGCCAGCAGCTTTGGGCCGTTCACAGATACGCAGTATTTT.